Below, one T cell receptor (beta chain) is given with its context. Deletions cut 5 bases from V and 1 base from J, with 24 bases between. The length of the CDR3 is 18 residues. The V gene's germline CDR1 is SEHNR and CDR2 FQNEAQ (reference sequence). Methods used by the authors: Estimation of nucleated cell counts relied on the amplification of reference gene primers. This table comes from immunoSEQ multiplex PCR, and its TCRdb copy is limited to in-frame clones, with some not included. V and J calls and clone size follow that table, whereas D and trimming were derived from the DNA. The table lists about 170,000 clones, approximately 86% of them singletons. The data originate from a study of blood T cell repertoires in COVID-19.

The TCR sequence derives from a man aged 65 to 85 with acute or convalescent COVID-19. The sample was peripheral blood. The rearrangement joins TRBV7-9 to TRBJ2-7; perhaps TRBD1 as D (6 bases). The CDR3 spells CASSPFPLGQTRSYEQYF. DNA of the CDR3: TGTGCCAGCAGCCCCTTTCCCCTTGGACAGACCAGGTCCTACGAGCAGTACTTC.